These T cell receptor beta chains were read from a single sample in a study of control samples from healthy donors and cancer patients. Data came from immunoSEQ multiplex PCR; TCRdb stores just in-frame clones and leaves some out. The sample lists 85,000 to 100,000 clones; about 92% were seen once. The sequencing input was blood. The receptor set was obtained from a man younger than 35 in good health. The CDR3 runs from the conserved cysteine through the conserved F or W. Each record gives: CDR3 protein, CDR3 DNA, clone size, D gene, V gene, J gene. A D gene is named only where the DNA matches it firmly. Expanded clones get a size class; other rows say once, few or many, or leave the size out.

CASSLEGNYGYTF	TGTGCCAGCAGCTTGGAGGGAAACTATGGCTACACCTTC	.	.	TRBV7-8	TRBJ1-2
CASSPPAGEGEAFF	TGTGCCAGCAGTCCCCCGGCAGGGGAGGGTGAAGCTTTCTTT	.	.	TRBV27	TRBJ1-1
CASREDVSDSNYGYTF	TGTGCCAGCAGGGAAGATGTATCGGACAGTAACTATGGCTACACCTTC	.	.	TRBV6-1	TRBJ1-2
CASGLYRITDTQYF	TGTGCTAGTGGTTTGTACAGGATCACAGATACGCAGTATTTT	.	.	TRBV12-5	TRBJ2-3
CASSLTLNRGNEQFF	TGTGCCAGCAGCTTAACCTTAAACAGGGGAAATGAGCAGTTCTTC	.	TRBD1	TRBV7-2	TRBJ2-1
CASSQGDSYTGELFF	TGTGCCAGCAGCCAAGGGGACAGCTACACCGGGGAGCTGTTTTTT	.	TRBD1	TRBV9	TRBJ2-2
CASSPPGELFF	TGTGCCAGCAGCCCCCCCGGGGAGCTGTTTTTT	.	.	TRBV7-9	TRBJ2-2
CASSQNRGMEPQHF	TGTGCCAGCAGCCAGAACAGGGGGATGGAGCCCCAGCATTTT	once	TRBD1	TRBV4-2	TRBJ1-5
CSVEAGGIYGYTF	TGCAGCGTTGAAGCAGGGGGCATCTATGGCTACACCTTC	.	TRBD1	TRBV29-1	TRBJ1-2
CASSYRDSSYGYTF	TGTGCCAGCAGCTACCGGGACAGCTCCTATGGCTACACCTTC	.	TRBD1	TRBV7-8	TRBJ1-2
CASSSPLHNEQFF	TGTGCCAGCAGCTCCCCTCTTCACAATGAGCAGTTCTTC	.	.	TRBV5-4	TRBJ2-1
CASSRDRGLYEQYF	TGCGCCAGCAGTCGGGACAGAGGGCTTTACGAGCAGTACTTC	few	TRBD1	TRBV10-1	TRBJ2-7
CASSDGTGTFPNEKLFF	TGTGCCAGCAGCGATGGGACAGGGACATTTCCTAATGAAAAACTGTTTTTT	.	TRBD1	TRBV9	TRBJ1-4
CASDRGGTEAFF	TGTGCCAGTGACAGGGGAGGTACTGAAGCTTTCTTT	.	TRBD1	TRBV12-3/TRBV12-4	TRBJ1-1
CASSGLADAYEQYF	TGTGCCAGCTCGGGACTAGCGGACGCCTACGAGCAGTACTTC	.	TRBD2	TRBV27	TRBJ2-7
CASSVAGGTYEQYF	TGTGCCAGCAGCGTAGCGGGAGGCACCTACGAGCAGTACTTC	.	TRBD2	TRBV9	TRBJ2-7
CAWSGRGNYGYTF	TGTGCCTGGAGTGGCAGGGGAAACTATGGCTACACCTTC	.	.	TRBV30	TRBJ1-2
CASSERTGTGNTIYF	TGTGCCAGCAGTGAAAGGACAGGGACTGGAAACACCATATATTTT	once	TRBD1	TRBV6-1	TRBJ1-3
CASSLDQSSYNEQFF	TGCGCCAGCAGCTTGGATCAGAGCTCCTACAATGAGCAGTTCTTC	.	.	TRBV5-1	TRBJ2-1
CASSNADTQYF	TGTGCCAGCAGTAATGCAGATACGCAGTATTTT	.	.	TRBV6-2/TRBV6-3	TRBJ2-3
CASSVAGAGNTIYF	TGTGCCAGCAGCGTAGCGGGGGCTGGAAACACCATATATTTT	.	.	TRBV9	TRBJ1-3
CASSVEGGELSTDTQYF	TGTGCCAGCAGCGTAGAGGGAGGCGAACTCAGCACAGATACGCAGTATTTT	.	.	TRBV9	TRBJ2-3
CASSGAGTSGTYEQYF	TGTGCCAGCAGCGGGGCCGGGACTAGCGGAACCTACGAGCAGTACTTC	.	TRBD2	TRBV9	TRBJ2-7
CASSRQGPTEAFF	TGTGCCAGCAGCAGACAGGGGCCCACTGAAGCTTTCTTT	once	TRBD1	TRBV7-2	TRBJ1-1
CASSHQLTRREAFF	TGTGCCAGCAGCCATCAGTTGACAAGGCGTGAAGCTTTCTTT	.	.	TRBV3-1/TRBV3-2	TRBJ1-1
CASSLALGAGAGDEQFF	TGTGCCAGCAGCTTAGCGCTGGGGGCGGGAGCAGGTGATGAGCAGTTCTTC	.	.	TRBV7-9	TRBJ2-1
CASSFKVGTEAFF	TGTGCCAGCAGTTTTAAGGTTGGAACTGAAGCTTTCTTT	.	.	TRBV27	TRBJ1-1
CASTKHSGLMNTEAFF	TGTGCCAGTACCAAACATTCGGGCCTAATGAACACTGAAGCTTTCTTT	.	.	TRBV19	TRBJ1-1
CASSSGQGGSTEAFF	TGTGCCAGCAGCTCGGGACAGGGGGGTAGCACTGAAGCTTTCTTT	.	TRBD1	TRBV7-2	TRBJ1-1
CAWVRRVEAFF	TGTGCCTGGGTTAGACGCGTTGAAGCTTTCTTT	.	.	TRBV30	TRBJ1-1
CASSLGTGGTDGYTF	TGTGCCAGCAGCTTAGGGACAGGGGGGACGGATGGCTACACCTTC	.	TRBD1	TRBV13	TRBJ1-2
CASSQLTSGSADTQYF	TGTGCCAGCAGCCAACTAACTAGCGGGAGCGCAGATACGCAGTATTTT	.	TRBD2	TRBV5-4	TRBJ2-3
CASSAGGTEAFF	TGTGCCAGCAGCGCAGGGGGCACTGAAGCTTTCTTT	.	TRBD1	TRBV9	TRBJ1-1
CASSLSVQSFYAQHF	TGTGCCAGCAGCTTATCGGTACAATCTTTTTATGCCCAGCATTTT	.	.	TRBV7-2	TRBJ1-5
CASSPRTVPDTIYF	TGTGCCAGCAGCCCCAGGACAGTTCCGGACACCATATATTTT	.	.	TRBV3-1/TRBV3-2	TRBJ1-3
CASSLEGAQPQHF	TGCGCCAGCAGCTTGGAGGGAGCCCAGCCCCAGCATTTT	.	.	TRBV5-1	TRBJ1-5
CASRYAGSRGYTF	TGTGCCAGCAGATATGCGGGTTCTCGTGGCTACACCTTC	once	.	TRBV6-6	TRBJ1-2
CASSQKGYRDRVAGSNQPQHF	TGTGCCAGCAGCCAAAAGGGCTATCGGGACAGGGTCGCCGGTAGCAATCAGCCCCAGCATTTT	.	TRBD1	TRBV3-1/TRBV3-2	TRBJ1-5
CATSLLVDYGYTF	TGTGCCACCAGTCTCCTCGTCGACTATGGCTACACCTTC	.	.	TRBV6-5	TRBJ1-2
CASSRGGVNEKLFF	TGTGCCAGCAGCCGCGGGGGGGTGAATGAAAAACTGTTTTTT	.	.	TRBV5-6	TRBJ1-4
CASSSQGPGYNEQFF	TGTGCCAGCAGTTCCCAGGGACCCGGATACAATGAGCAGTTCTTC	.	.	TRBV27	TRBJ2-1
CASSPTGGGRAGQETQYF	TGTGCCAGCAGTCCAACAGGCGGGGGGAGAGCGGGCCAAGAGACCCAGTACTTC	once	TRBD2	TRBV6-2/TRBV6-3	TRBJ2-5
CASSESQGGNQPQHF	TGTGCCAGCAGTGAATCCCAGGGAGGCAATCAGCCCCAGCATTTT	.	.	TRBV6-1	TRBJ1-5
CAWSQGVRQPQHF	TGTGCCTGGAGTCAGGGCGTAAGGCAGCCCCAGCATTTT	.	.	TRBV30	TRBJ1-5
CASSHGVSSYNEQFF	TGCGCCAGCAGCCACGGGGTGAGCTCCTACAATGAGCAGTTCTTC	.	.	TRBV4-3	TRBJ2-1
CASSYGQNTEAFF	TGTGCCAGCAGTTACGGACAGAACACTGAAGCTTTCTTT	once	.	TRBV6-2/TRBV6-3	TRBJ1-1